These 22 T cell receptor beta chains were sequenced from one sample in a study of shared clonotypes between healthy human individuals. Assay: immunoSEQ multiplex PCR; the TCRdb copy retains only in-frame clones and omits some. The sample lists under 150,000 clones, about 67% occurring once. Sample: memory CD8+ T cells sorted from blood. Subset given: CD45RO+ cells pooled with CCR7-negative TemRA cells. The receptor source for this set is a woman younger than 45 in good health.

V is TRBV28 and J is TRBJ1-5; TRBD1 matches at 10 bases. Unmatched junction bases numbered 8, after V lost 9 bases and J lost 6 bases. Per germline, CDR1 MDHEN and CDR2 SYDVKM. The CDR3 is made up of 14 amino acids. This CDR3 reads CASATGGFSQPQHF. DNA of the CDR3: TGTGCCAGTGCGACAGGGGGCTTTAGTCAGCCCCAGCATTTT.

This clone was recorded many times. The chain combines TRBV4-1 with TRBJ1-2; 10 bases match TRBD1. CDR1 and CDR2 from the germline V gene are MGHRA and YSYEKL. The CDR3 consists of 16 residues. The junction had 12 bases not matched to a gene; V was cut back by 4 bases and J by 7 bases. This CDR3 reads CASSPGSGQGSFGYTF. The CDR3 DNA follows: TGCGCCAGCAGCCCCGGATCGGGACAGGGGTCGTTTGGCTACACCTTC.

This clone was picked up a small number of times. The J gene is TRBJ1-2, the V gene TRBV6-5; D is unclear. CDR3 length equals 13 residues. Trimming shortened V by 5 bases and J by 4 bases, and 11 bases separated the two germline ends. CDR1 is MNHEY and CDR2 is SVGAGI in the germline V gene. In nucleotides, the CDR3 is TGTGCCAGCAGTGACACAGAGTTCTATGGCTACACCTTC. Protein: CASSDTEFYGYTF.

This rearrangement joins TRBV7-9 to TRBJ2-6, with a weak D call TRBD1 (6 bases). The CDR3 is 14 residues long. The germline V gene has CDR1 SEHNR and CDR2 FQNEAQ (reference sequence). The V and J ends lost 6 bases and 2 bases respectively, with 8 bases between them. CDR3 residues: CASSSGAGANVLTF. The CDR3 DNA sequence: TGTGCCAGCAGTTCAGGGGCTGGGGCCAACGTCCTGACTTTC.

The V gene is TRBV28, the J gene TRBJ2-3; D ambiguous. The CDR3 has 15 residues. With 1 base removed from V and 6 bases from J, the gap between germline ends came to 14 bases. Per germline, CDR1 MDHEN and CDR2 SYDVKM. The CDR3 region is CASSLSAGPIDTQYF. The CDR3 DNA follows: TGTGCCAGCAGTTTATCGGCAGGACCGATCGATACGCAGTATTTT.

Notes on this clone: The sample contains more than one DNA sequence encoding this CDR3. The chain joins TRBV9 to TRBJ2-5; D possibly corresponds to TRBD1 (6 bases). The germline CDR1 and CDR2 sequences are SGDLS and YYNGEE. The CDR3 runs to 14 residues. Trimming took 0 bases from V and 2 from J, leaving 8 bases between them. Here the CDR3 reads CASSVGGTQETQYF. In nucleotides, the CDR3 is TGTGCCAGCAGCGTAGGGGGGACACAAGAGACCCAGTACTTC.

This chain links TRBV25-1 with TRBJ2-7; D is uncertain. Germline lookup yields CDR1 MGHDK and CDR2 SYGVNS. Trimming cost V 7 bases and J 4 bases, with 17 bases left between them. This CDR3 region has 14 residues. This CDR3 is CASKGTADPYEQYF. DNA of the CDR3: TGTGCCAGCAAAGGCACGGCAGACCCTTACGAGCAGTACTTC.

This clone was picked up a small number of times. The chain employs TRBV5-4 and TRBJ2-7, with D unresolved. The CDR3 runs to 13 residues. Germline V gives CDR1 SGHNT, CDR2 YYREEE (reference sequence). With 4 bases removed from V and 7 bases from J, the gap between germline ends came to 15 bases. CDR3: CASSRRLSAEQYF. The CDR3 DNA follows: TGTGCCAGCAGCCGTCGACTGAGTGCGGAGCAGTACTTC.

V and J are TRBV9 and TRBJ2-3, with D unresolved. The V gene lost 1 base and the J gene lost 5 bases, with 20 bases spanning the gap. The CDR3 spans 17 residues. From germline, CDR1 is SGDLS and CDR2 YYNGEE. CDR3 in DNA: TGTGCCAGCAGCGTAAAAGTCTTCTCCACCGAGGAAGATACGCAGTATTTT. It codes for CASSVKVFSTEEDTQYF.

This clone showed up just a few times. The gene calls are TRBV15 and TRBJ2-3, with D possibly matching TRBD2 (6 bases). Germline CDR1 LNHNV, CDR2 YYDKDF (reference sequence). The CDR3 runs to 17 residues. Trimming stripped 1 base from V and 4 bases from J, with 18 bases between. As DNA, the CDR3 is TGTGCCACCAGCAGAGCCCATGGGGGAGGCCCGGCAGATACGCAGTATTTT. The encoded protein is CATSRAHGGGPADTQYF.

DNA for the CDR3: TGTGCCAGCTCAGGGAGCGGGAAAACTCCCCTCTACGAGCAGTACTTC. Protein product: CASSGSGKTPLYEQYF. The chain uses TRBV18 and TRBJ2-7; TRBD2 aligns across 7 bases. CDR3 length: 16 residues. Per the germline V gene, CDR1 is KGHSH and CDR2 is LQKENI. V was clipped by 5 bases and J by 3 bases; unmatched bases: 13.

V and J are TRBV6-5 and TRBJ2-7; no clear D. The germline CDR1 and CDR2 sequences are MNHEY and SVGAGI. The CDR3 is 13 amino acids. Trimming cost V 6 bases and J 0 bases, with 9 bases left between them. The CDR3 DNA is TGTGCCAGCAGATGGGCTACCTCCTACGAGCAGTACTTC. It codes for CASRWATSYEQYF.

The rearrangement uses TRBV25-1 and TRBJ1-2; TRBD1 is a possible D gene (5 bases). V lost 3 bases, J lost 6 bases, and 20 bases lay in between. This CDR3 spans 16 amino acids. The germline V gene has CDR1 MGHDK and CDR2 SYGVNS. Written as DNA, the CDR3 is TGTGCCAGCAGTGATTGGGGACCGAGGTTGAGGCATGGCTACACCTTC. Its protein is CASSDWGPRLRHGYTF.

This sequence joins TRBV7-6 and TRBJ2-7; D remains unclear. Germline lookup yields CDR1 SGHVS and CDR2 FNYEAQ. The CDR3 covers 13 residues. V was trimmed by 1 base and J by 7 bases, leaving 11 bases between them. The CDR3 sequence: CASSLVPLREQYF. DNA of the CDR3: TGTGCCAGCAGCTTAGTCCCACTGCGGGAGCAGTACTTC. Full variable domain (rest looked up from reference TRBV7-6 and TRBJ2-7): GAGVSQSPRYKVTKRGQDVALRCDPISGHVSLYWYRQALGQGPEFLTYFNYEAQQDKSGLPNDRFSAERPEGSISTLTIQRTEQRDSAMYRCASSLVPLREQYFGPGTRLTVT.

The chain couples TRBV18 to TRBJ1-3; 7 nucleotides align to TRBD1. Germline V gives CDR1 KGHSH, CDR2 LQKENI. After removal of 3 bases from V and 2 bases from J, the junction contained 1 base not matched to a gene. The CDR3 has 14 amino acids. The CDR3 region has the DNA TGTGCCAGCTCACCCGACAGGGCTGGAAACACCATATATTTT. Translation: CASSPDRAGNTIYF.

The rearrangement joins TRBV4-2 to TRBJ2-5, with D uncertain. Germline V gene lookup returns CDR1 LGHNA and CDR2 YNFKEQ. V was trimmed by 5 bases and J by 2 bases, leaving 18 bases between them. The CDR3 extends over 16 amino acids. This chain's CDR3 is CASSAGWVDIQETQYF. The CDR3 DNA reads TGTGCCAGCAGCGCCGGTTGGGTAGACATACAAGAGACCCAGTACTTC.

The chain employs TRBV6-6 and TRBJ2-7, with D hard to call. V lost 0 bases to trimming and J lost 3 bases, with 9 bases between them. Germline loops: CDR1 MNHNY, CDR2 SVGAGI (reference sequence). The CDR3 length is 14 residues. CDR3 sequence: CASSYSKINYEQYF. The CDR3 DNA reads as TGTGCCAGCAGTTACTCGAAGATAAACTACGAGCAGTACTTC.

The rearrangement joins TRBV14 to TRBJ2-7, with a weak D call TRBD2 (5 bases). The CDR3 runs 16 residues. CDR1 SGHDN and CDR2 FVKESK come from the germline V gene. Trimming took off 4 bases at V and 2 bases at J, with 18 bases between the two ends. The CDR3 here is CASSPFGLARTYEQYF. The CDR3 bases are TGTGCCAGCAGCCCATTCGGTTTAGCGCGAACCTACGAGCAGTACTTC.

The chain uses TRBV7-6 and TRBJ1-1, with D perhaps TRBD1 (5 bases). The CDR3 length is 15 residues. The germline V gene has CDR1 SGHVS and CDR2 FNYEAQ. Trimming removed 3 bases from V and 4 bases from J, with 15 bases in between. The CDR3 spells CASSLPGGGATEAFF. DNA for the CDR3: TGTGCCAGCAGCTTGCCCGGGGGAGGGGCCACTGAAGCTTTCTTT.

The count of this clone is one. The rearrangement links TRBV7-6 to TRBJ2-1; 16 nucleotides match TRBD2. This CDR3 has 17 residues. CDR1 is SGHVS, CDR2 FNYEAQ, per germline. V dropped 3 bases and J dropped 5; count of bases not matched to a gene: 4. CDR3 residues: CASSLGLAGGLDNEQFF. The CDR3 DNA sequence: TGTGCCAGCAGCTTGGGACTAGCGGGAGGGCTTGACAATGAGCAGTTCTTC. The full variable domain, completed using reference TRBV7-6 and TRBJ2-1, is GAGVSQSPRYKVTKRGQDVALRCDPISGHVSLYWYRQALGQGPEFLTYFNYEAQQDKSGLPNDRFSAERPEGSISTLTIQRTEQRDSAMYRCASSLGLAGGLDNEQFFGPGTRLTVL.

The chain employs TRBV6-1 and TRBJ1-5; perhaps TRBD1 as D (5 bases). The CDR3 has 15 residues. The germline CDR1 and CDR2 sequences are MNHNS and SASEGT. The ends were cut back, 5 bases at V and 1 base at J, with 12 bases in the middle. CDR3 protein: CASSPVGESNQPQHF. The CDR3 nucleotides are TGTGCCAGCAGTCCCGTGGGGGAGAGCAATCAGCCCCAGCATTTT.

Details on this clone: At one end the junction does not follow the germline gene, possibly because of a read error. This chain connects TRBV10-3 to TRBJ1-1; D unresolved. Germline V gene lookup returns CDR1 ENHRY and CDR2 SYGVKD. This CDR3 has 12 amino acids. The CDR3 coding sequence is TGTGCCATCAGTGACCACAATTCCCCGTTGTCCTTT. Its protein product is CAISDHNSPLSF.